The next 7 T cell receptor beta chains were all read from a single sample in a study of T cell responses to AZD1222 COVID-19 vaccine. Generated by immunoSEQ multiplex PCR, the TCRdb table keeps only in-frame clones and is missing some. The repertoire holds about 79,000 clones, 83% seen once, with about 1.3% in the top ten. Sequencing was performed on peripheral blood, taken 28 days after the second AZD1222 dose. The receptors come from an adult who received the AZD1222 COVID-19 vaccine.

In DNA, the CDR3 is TGTGCCAGCAGTCGCTTCAGGTCCCCCCAGCATTTT. Protein: CASSRFRSPQHF. The J gene is TRBJ1-5, the V gene TRBV28; D gene uncertain. CDR3 size: 12 residues. V gave up 5 bases and J gave up 10 bases, with 12 bases separating them. From germline, CDR1 is MDHEN and CDR2 SYDVKM.

This clone came up once. The chain combines TRBV5-1 with TRBJ2-7; 10 positions match TRBD2. The CDR3 runs 15 residues. Germline trimming cut 3 bases from V and 5 bases from J; bases unmatched to any gene: 8. CDR1 is SGHRS, CDR2 YFSETQ, per germline. This CDR3 is CASSSSSGSFDEQYF. CDR3 nucleotide sequence: TGCGCCAGCAGCTCGTCTAGCGGGAGCTTCGACGAGCAGTACTTC.

V gene TRBV30 combines with J gene TRBJ1-2; TRBD1 aligns across 8 bases. CDR1 is GTSNPN and CDR2 is SVGIG in the germline V gene (reference sequence). The CDR3 covers 13 residues. With V trimmed by 2 bases and J by 7 bases, 6 bases remained unmatched. CDR3 sequence: CAWSPDGTGGYTF. The CDR3 DNA follows: TGTGCCTGGAGTCCGGACGGGACAGGTGGCTACACCTTC.

The genes are TRBV4-3 and TRBJ1-1; D unresolved. V lost 0 bases, J lost 2 bases, and 7 bases lay in between. The germline V gene has CDR1 LGHNA and CDR2 YSLEER. This CDR3 comprises 14 residues. CDR3: CASSQEAFNTEAFF. Here the CDR3 DNA reads TGCGCCAGCAGCCAAGAAGCCTTCAACACTGAAGCTTTCTTT.

The chain is built from TRBV27 and TRBJ1-6; 8 nucleotides align to TRBD1. The V gene's germline CDR1 is MNHEY and CDR2 SMNVEV (reference sequence). Losses at the gene ends were 7 bases for V and 7 bases for J; bases not matched to a gene: 9. The CDR3 has 15 residues. The CDR3 DNA reads as TGTGCCAGCACCTCCGGGACAGGAACGAATTCACCCCTCCACTTT. It specifies CASTSGTGTNSPLHF.

The J gene is TRBJ1-1, the V gene TRBV5-4; D ambiguous. Trimming removed 4 bases from V and 2 bases from J, with 18 bases in between. The CDR3 is 16 residues long. In germline, CDR1 is SGHNT, CDR2 YYREEE (reference sequence). DNA for the CDR3: TGTGCCAGCAGCCCAGATTATGCCAGCGCTAACACTGAAGCTTTCTTT. This encodes CASSPDYASANTEAFF.

The chain carries TRBV5-1 and TRBJ2-5, with TRBD1 as a possible D gene (5 bases). CDR1 and CDR2 (germline): SGHRS, YFSETQ. The CDR3 contains 14 residues. Deletions cut 3 bases from V and 5 bases from J, with 14 bases between. CDR3 in DNA: TGCGCCAGCAGCTCGGACACAAGGACGGAGACCCAGTACTTC. Amino acids: CASSSDTRTETQYF.